This T cell receptor (beta chain) was captured by sequencing in a study of blood T cell repertoires in COVID-19. Turning to the study itself: Acute and convalescent COVID-19 samples came from the United States, Italy and Spain. Sources were T cells, B-cell-depleted T cells, or PBMCs; the material itself was cDNA or gDNA.

The CDR3 has 19 amino acids. V shed 0 bases and J shed 2 bases, with 20 bases lying between them. CDR1 is MRHNA and CDR2 is SNTAGT in the germline V gene. In the authors' workflow: By means of reference gene primer amplification, nucleated cell counts were estimated. Profiling relied on immunoSEQ multiplex PCR, and the TCRdb table lists in-frame clones only, not all of them. That table supplies the V and J calls and clone size; D and trimming were determined from the DNA. The sample holds just under 90,000 clones, roughly 90% seen once. The receptor's source is a woman older than 75 with acute or convalescent COVID-19. This rearrangement joins TRBV6-4 to TRBJ1-5; no firm D call. Sequencing input: peripheral blood. The CDR3 coding sequence is TGTGCCAGCAGTGACTCGGAGGTAAGGAGGATCCCCCGCAATCAGCCCCAGCATTTT. Translation gives CASSDSEVRRIPRNQPQHF.